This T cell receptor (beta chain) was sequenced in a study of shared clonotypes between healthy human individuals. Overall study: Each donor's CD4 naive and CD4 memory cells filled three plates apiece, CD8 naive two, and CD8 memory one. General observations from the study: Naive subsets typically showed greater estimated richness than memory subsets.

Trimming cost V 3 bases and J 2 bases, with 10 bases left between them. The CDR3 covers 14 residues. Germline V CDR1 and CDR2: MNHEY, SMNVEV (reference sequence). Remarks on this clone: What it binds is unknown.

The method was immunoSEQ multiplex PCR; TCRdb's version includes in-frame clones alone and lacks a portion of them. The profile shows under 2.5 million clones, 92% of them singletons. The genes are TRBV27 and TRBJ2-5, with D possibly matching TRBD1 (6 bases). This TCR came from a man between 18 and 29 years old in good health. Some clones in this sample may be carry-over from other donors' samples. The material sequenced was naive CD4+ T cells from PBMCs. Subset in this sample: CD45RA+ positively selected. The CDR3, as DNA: TGTGCCAGCAGTTTTAACAGGGATCAAGAGACCCAGTACTTC. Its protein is CASSFNRDQETQYF.